This TCR beta chain was identified in a study of T cells after yellow fever vaccination. General study points: One caveat is that FACS-sorted repertoires could contain abundant clonotypes contaminating from the bulk population.

V lost 1 base to trimming and J lost 5 bases, with 14 bases between them. The CDR3 runs to 14 residues. Germline CDR1 and CDR2: DFQATT and SNEGSKA (reference sequence). This clonotype was counted many times. Its antigen is unknown. Synthesis of TCR cDNA relied on 5'RACE template switching, which attached a universal primer site and UMIs. TCRdb itself ran the 5' RACE reads through MiXCR, one entry per CDR3 protein. Among about 360,000 distinct CDR3 sequences listed, roughly 6.2% were seen once. The receptor comes from a man under 40 who received the YFV17D yellow fever vaccine. Material: PBMCs, obtained 5 days after the yellow fever booster vaccination. The rearrangement links TRBV20-1 to TRBJ2-5; a weak D match, TRBD2 (6 bases). Here the CDR3 reads CSARASYGGETQYF. The CDR3 coding sequence is TGCAGTGCTAGAGCTAGCTACGGAGGGGAGACCCAGTACTTC.